Included here is one T cell receptor (beta chain) sequence, with context. Antigen specificity is unknown. The sample belongs to a study of cytomegalovirus exposure and HLA in healthy donors. Findings of the study overall: The study labeled 150 or so TCR beta chains cytomegalovirus-associated. For presence/absence analyses, sequencing depth was assumed to be roughly uniform across donors.

The CDR3 covers 15 residues. From germline, CDR1 is KGHSH and CDR2 LQKENI. The ends were cut back, 2 bases at V and 1 base at J, with 11 bases in the middle. The PCR was carried out with 60 Vbeta primers and 13 Jbeta primers. Assay used: immunoSEQ multiplex PCR; TCRdb lists only in-frame clones, some missing. Recorded here are over 100,000 clones; the top ten clones represent approximately 6.8%. The chain has TRBV18 and TRBJ1-1, with D unresolved. The clonotype originates from a man aged 40-49 years in good health and CMV-seropositive. Material: PBMCs. CDR3 in DNA: TGTGCCAGCTCACCATCGGCGGCGGGGAACACTGAAGCTTTCTTT. It codes for CASSPSAAGNTEAFF.